The entry below describes one TCR beta chain. The source of the sample is a study of siplizumab effects on memory and regulatory T cells. CDR3 length equals 14 residues. Germline lookup yields CDR1 LNHNV and CDR2 YYDKDF (reference sequence). Trimming left V 0 bases short and J 5 bases short, with 10 bases between. This table comes from immunoSEQ multiplex PCR, and its TCRdb copy is limited to in-frame clones, with some not included. The data show tens of thousands of clones, 96% seen once. The V gene is TRBV15, the J gene TRBJ1-1; D ambiguous. The TCR sequence derives from a human donor in good health. Input material: naive CD8+ T cells sorted from blood. The CDR3 loop is CATSREAPGTEAFF. CDR3 nucleotides: TGTGCCACCAGCAGAGAGGCGCCGGGGACTGAAGCTTTCTTT. The full variable domain, with the rest looked up from reference TRBV15 and TRBJ1-1, is DAMVIQNPRYQVTQFGKPVTLSCSQTLNHNVMYWYQQKSSQAPKLLFHYYDKDFNNEADTPDNFQSRRPNTSFCFLDIRSPGLGDTAMYLCATSREAPGTEAFFGQGTRLTVV.